At least ten counts were recorded for the clone carrying this T cell receptor (beta chain). The sample comes from a study of T cells after yellow fever vaccination. TCRdb recomputed calls from the 5' RACE reads with MiXCR, one row per CDR3 protein. The data contain 120,000 to 150,000 distinct CDR3 sequences, 7.7% of them seen just once; the ten biggest clones take up less than 0.85%. The TCR originated in a man aged 25-45 years who received the YFV17D yellow fever vaccine. The sample in question was CD4+ T cells sorted from PBMCs, obtained 5 days after the yellow fever booster vaccination.

In nucleotides, the CDR3 is TGCAGTGCTACCCGCGGGAGAGGGACAGATACGCAGTATTTT. Its translation is CSATRGRGTDTQYF. This chain joins TRBV20-1 and TRBJ2-3; TRBD2 matches 7 bases. Trimming removed 4 bases from V and 3 bases from J; junction bases left unmatched: 7. Per the germline V gene, CDR1 is DFQATT and CDR2 is SNEGSKA (reference sequence). The length of the CDR3 is 14 residues.